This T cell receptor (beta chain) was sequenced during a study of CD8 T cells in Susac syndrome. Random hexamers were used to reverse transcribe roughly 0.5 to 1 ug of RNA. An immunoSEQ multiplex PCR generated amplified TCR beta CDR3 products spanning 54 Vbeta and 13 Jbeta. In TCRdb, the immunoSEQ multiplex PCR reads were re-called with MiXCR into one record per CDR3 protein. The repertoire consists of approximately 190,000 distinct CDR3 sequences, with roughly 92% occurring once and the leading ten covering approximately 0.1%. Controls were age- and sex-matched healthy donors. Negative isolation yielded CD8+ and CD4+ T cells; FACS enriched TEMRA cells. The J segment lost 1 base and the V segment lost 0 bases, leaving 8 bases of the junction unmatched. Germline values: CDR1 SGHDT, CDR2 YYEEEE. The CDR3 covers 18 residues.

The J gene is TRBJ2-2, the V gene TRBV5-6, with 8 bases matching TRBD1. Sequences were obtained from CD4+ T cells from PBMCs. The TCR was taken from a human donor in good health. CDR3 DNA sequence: TGTGCCAGCAGCTTGGTGTTTTGGACAGGGCAGAACACCGGGGAGCTGTTTTTT. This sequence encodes CASSLVFWTGQNTGELFF. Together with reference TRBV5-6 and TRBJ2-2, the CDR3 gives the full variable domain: DAGVTQSPTHLIKTRGQQVTLRCSPKSGHDTVSWYQQALGQGPQFIFQYYEEEERQRGNFPDRFSGHQFPNYSSELNVNALLLGDSALYLCASSLVFWTGQNTGELFFGEGSRLTVL.